A selection of T cell receptor beta chains follows, all from one sample in a study of blood T cell repertoires in COVID-19. Clones were read by immunoSEQ multiplex PCR, and TCRdb kept only the in-frame ones, dropping some. The sample shows hundreds of thousands of clones, around 92% of them seen only once. Sequencing was carried out using peripheral blood. These receptors all come from a man in his forties with acute or convalescent COVID-19. The CDR3 runs from the conserved cysteine through the conserved F or W. The D gene is left open where the match is weak. The size field is filled for only some rows; it gives once, few, many or a size class.

v_gene,d_gene,j_gene,abundance,CDR3aa,CDR3nt
TRBV27,TRBD1,TRBJ2-7,NA,CASSFDRGSYEQYF,TGTGCCAGCAGTTTTGACAGGGGATCCTACGAGCAGTACTTC
TRBV3-1/TRBV3-2,TRBD2,TRBJ2-7,NA,CASSRMATSAYEQYF,TGTGCCAGCAGCCGGATGGCGACTAGCGCCTACGAGCAGTACTTC
TRBV4-1,NA,TRBJ2-2,once,CASSRSAGQNTGELFF,TGCGCCAGCAGTCGTTCGGCGGGGCAGAACACCGGGGAGCTGTTTTTT
TRBV5-6,TRBD1,TRBJ2-3,NA,CASSSGQTSTDTQYF,TGTGCCAGCAGCTCGGGACAGACTAGCACAGATACGCAGTATTTT
TRBV9,TRBD1,TRBJ2-7,NA,CASSKQYRGAYEQYF,TGTGCCAGCAGCAAACAATACAGGGGAGCCTACGAGCAGTACTTC
TRBV18,TRBD2,TRBJ2-1,NA,CASSPIAGGHNEQFF,TGTGCCAGCTCACCAATAGCGGGAGGGCACAATGAGCAGTTCTTC
TRBV7-9,NA,TRBJ2-7,NA,CASSLDGVINEQYF,TGTGCCAGCAGCTTAGACGGTGTGATCAACGAGCAGTACTTC
TRBV6-5,TRBD1,TRBJ1-5,NA,CASSPTGDSNQPQHF,TGTGCCAGCAGTCCAACAGGGGATAGCAATCAGCCCCAGCATTTT
TRBV14,NA,TRBJ1-1,NA,CASQLGARTEAFF,TGTGCCAGCCAATTGGGGGCCAGAACTGAAGCTTTCTTT
TRBV4-1,NA,TRBJ2-7,NA,CASSQVDSYEQYF,TGCGCCAGCAGCCAAGTAGACAGCTACGAGCAGTACTTC
TRBV5-4,NA,TRBJ2-3,NA,CASSLGLEADTQYF,TGTGCCAGCAGCTTGGGTTTAGAAGCAGATACGCAGTATTTT
TRBV7-2,TRBD2,TRBJ2-7,once,CASSLAGTSSHEQYF,TGTGCCAGCAGCTTAGCCGGGACTAGCTCCCACGAGCAGTACTTC
TRBV6-5,NA,TRBJ1-2,NA,CASSRGGPSYGYTF,TGTGCCAGCAGTAGAGGCGGCCCGAGCTATGGCTACACCTTC
TRBV6-5,TRBD1,TRBJ2-2,NA,CASSPQTGVAGELFF,TGTGCCAGCAGCCCCCAGACAGGGGTGGCCGGGGAGCTGTTTTTT
TRBV5-6,NA,TRBJ1-1,once,CASSPDPGPGEAFF,TGTGCCAGCAGCCCAGATCCAGGGCCGGGTGAAGCTTTCTTT
TRBV7-2,NA,TRBJ1-1,NA,CASSPQNQEFAFF,TGTGCCAGCAGCCCCCAGAACCAGGAATTTGCTTTCTTT
TRBV2,TRBD2,TRBJ2-1,NA,CASSQEASGTRNPRNEQFF,TGTGCCAGCAGCCAGGAAGCTAGCGGGACCCGGAATCCTCGCAATGAGCAGTTCTTC
TRBV5-1,NA,TRBJ2-7,once,CASSLGGQITYEQYF,TGCGCCAGCAGCTTGGGTGGACAGATAACCTACGAGCAGTACTTC
TRBV23-1,TRBD1,TRBJ1-5,NA,CASSLGRDRGVYSNQPQHF,TGCGCCAGCAGTCTTGGACGGGACAGGGGGGTTTATAGCAATCAGCCCCAGCATTTT
TRBV23-1,NA,TRBJ2-2,NA,CASSLQGGLGELFF,TGCGCCAGCAGTCTACAGGGGGGGCTCGGGGAGCTGTTTTTT
TRBV19,TRBD1,TRBJ1-5,NA,CASRPGQGDQPQHF,TGTGCCAGTAGGCCGGGACAGGGGGATCAGCCCCAGCATTTT
TRBV7-8,NA,TRBJ1-1,NA,CASSLSSWNTEAFF,TGTGCCAGCAGCTTAAGCTCTTGGAACACTGAAGCTTTCTTT
TRBV9,TRBD1,TRBJ1-5,NA,CASSAGGGQGIDQPQHF,TGTGCCAGCAGCGCCGGGGGAGGACAGGGCATCGACCAGCCCCAGCATTTT
TRBV3-1/TRBV3-2,NA,TRBJ1-2,NA,CASSQDLVAYGYTF,TGTGCCAGCAGCCAAGATCTGGTAGCCTATGGCTACACCTTC
TRBV28,TRBD1,TRBJ2-7,once,CASSPRQGNRYEQYF,TGTGCCAGCAGTCCCCGACAGGGGAATCGCTACGAGCAGTACTTC
TRBV30,TRBD2,TRBJ2-1,NA,CALARLAGVAEQFF,TGTGCCTTGGCCAGACTAGCGGGAGTCGCCGAGCAGTTCTTC
TRBV19,TRBD1,TRBJ1-2,NA,CASSAHRDRDAYGYTF,TGTGCCAGTAGTGCTCACCGGGACAGGGACGCCTATGGCTACACCTTC
TRBV28,TRBD1,TRBJ1-1,once,CASSLSTYRDRGTEAFF,TGTGCCAGCAGTTTATCGACATACCGGGACAGGGGCACTGAAGCTTTCTTT
TRBV29-1,TRBD2,TRBJ2-1,NA,CSGKPTSDEQFF,TGCAGCGGTAAACCAACTAGCGATGAGCAGTTCTTC
TRBV4-2,TRBD1,TRBJ2-7,once,CASSPEHRGSPYEQYF,TGTGCCAGCAGCCCCGAACACAGGGGTTCGCCCTACGAGCAGTACTTC
TRBV10-2,NA,TRBJ2-7,NA,CASSDWESRQYF,TGCGCCAGCAGTGATTGGGAGTCTCGGCAGTACTTC
TRBV7-9,NA,TRBJ1-5,NA,CASSLGGDNQPQHF,TGTGCCAGCAGCCTAGGGGGGGACAATCAGCCCCAGCATTTT
TRBV9,NA,TRBJ2-3,NA,CASSVGGGSTDTQYF,TGTGCCAGCAGCGTAGGGGGAGGTAGCACAGATACGCAGTATTTT
TRBV6-5,NA,TRBJ1-5,NA,CASSQGLTPQHF,TGTGCCAGCAGCCAGGGACTTACGCCCCAGCATTTT
TRBV28,TRBD1,TRBJ2-7,NA,CASSTDRGRYEQYF,TGTGCCAGCAGCACTGACAGGGGGCGCTACGAGCAGTACTTC
TRBV27,NA,TRBJ1-1,NA,CASSPADRSLTSTEAFF,TGTGCCAGCAGTCCCGCTGACAGGAGCCTCACCTCCACTGAAGCTTTCTTT
TRBV19,TRBD1,TRBJ1-5,once,CASKIGGANQPQHF,TGTGCCAGTAAAATAGGGGGCGCGAATCAGCCCCAGCATTTT
TRBV5-4,TRBD1,TRBJ1-2,NA,CASSLSLTGGDYGYTF,TGTGCCAGCAGCTTGTCCCTGACAGGGGGCGACTATGGCTACACCTTC
TRBV28,NA,TRBJ1-5,NA,CASRTGNQPQHF,TGTGCCAGCCGGACAGGCAATCAGCCCCAGCATTTT
TRBV19,NA,TRBJ1-1,NA,CASSLTENTEAFF,TGTGCCAGTTCTCTTACAGAGAACACTGAAGCTTTCTTT
TRBV11-2,TRBD1,TRBJ1-6,once,CASSSRRDRALDYDSPLHF,TGTGCCAGCAGCTCAAGACGGGACAGGGCCCTGGATTATGATTCACCCCTCCACTTT
TRBV19,NA,TRBJ2-3,NA,CASGGPRGTDTQYF,TGTGCCAGCGGGGGGCCACGCGGCACAGATACGCAGTATTTT
TRBV7-2,TRBD1,TRBJ2-7,NA,CASSLVSGTGGPYEQYF,TGTGCCAGCAGCTTAGTTTCTGGGACAGGGGGCCCCTACGAGCAGTACTTC
TRBV5-4,NA,TRBJ1-5,NA,CASSLVPTDQPQHF,TGTGCCAGCAGCTTGGTCCCCACGGATCAGCCCCAGCATTTT
TRBV29-1,NA,TRBJ1-2,NA,CSVVGGEVDYGYTF,TGCAGCGTTGTCGGGGGAGAGGTAGACTATGGCTACACCTTC
TRBV20-1,NA,TRBJ2-7,once,CSAQGNEQYF,TGCAGTGCTCAGGGGAACGAGCAGTACTTC
TRBV2,NA,TRBJ1-5,NA,CASSDVSVWNQPQHF,TGTGCCAGCAGTGATGTCAGCGTGTGGAATCAGCCCCAGCATTTT
TRBV28,TRBD1,TRBJ1-5,NA,CASSFGTANQPQHF,TGTGCCAGCAGTTTTGGGACAGCAAATCAGCCCCAGCATTTT
TRBV29-1,NA,TRBJ1-1,NA,CSVVVRGREITEAFF,TGCAGCGTTGTGGTCCGAGGCCGGGAAATCACTGAAGCTTTCTTT
TRBV27,NA,TRBJ1-1,once,CASSLFTGMNTEAFF,TGTGCCAGCAGTTTATTCACAGGGATGAACACTGAAGCTTTCTTT
TRBV3-1/TRBV3-2,TRBD1,TRBJ1-6,NA,CASSQGYGQGKSPLHF,TGTGCCAGCAGCCAGGGATATGGACAGGGGAAATCACCCCTCCACTTT
TRBV10-1,TRBD1,TRBJ1-2,NA,CASGKGQGALYGYTF,TGCGCCAGCGGAAAAGGACAGGGGGCACTCTATGGCTACACCTTC